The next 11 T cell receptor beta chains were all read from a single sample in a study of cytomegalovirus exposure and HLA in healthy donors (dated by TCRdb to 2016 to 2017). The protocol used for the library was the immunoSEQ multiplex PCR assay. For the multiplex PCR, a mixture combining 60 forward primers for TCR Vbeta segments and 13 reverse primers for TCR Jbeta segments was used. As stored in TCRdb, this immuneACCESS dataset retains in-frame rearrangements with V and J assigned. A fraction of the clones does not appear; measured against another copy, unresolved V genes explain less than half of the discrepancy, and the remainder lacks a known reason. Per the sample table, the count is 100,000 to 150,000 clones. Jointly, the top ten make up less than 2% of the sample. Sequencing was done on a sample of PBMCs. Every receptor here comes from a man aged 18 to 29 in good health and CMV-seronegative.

CDR3 nucleotide sequence: TGTGCCAGCAGCCGGAAAGGGACAGGGGGATTCTCTGGGGCCAACGTCCTGACTTTC. It yields the protein CASSRKGTGGFSGANVLTF. V gene TRBV7-9 combines with J gene TRBJ2-6; 11 nucleotides agree with TRBD1. The J segment lost 0 bases and the V segment lost 5 bases, leaving 9 bases of the junction unmatched. The CDR3 is 19 residues long. Germline V gene sequence: CDR1 SEHNR, CDR2 FQNEAQ (reference sequence).

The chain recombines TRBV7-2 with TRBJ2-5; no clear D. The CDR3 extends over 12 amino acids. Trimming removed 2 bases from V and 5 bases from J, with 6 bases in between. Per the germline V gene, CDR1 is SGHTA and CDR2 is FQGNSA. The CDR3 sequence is CASSLNSETQYF. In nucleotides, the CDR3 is TGTGCCAGCAGCTTAAATTCGGAGACCCAGTACTTC.

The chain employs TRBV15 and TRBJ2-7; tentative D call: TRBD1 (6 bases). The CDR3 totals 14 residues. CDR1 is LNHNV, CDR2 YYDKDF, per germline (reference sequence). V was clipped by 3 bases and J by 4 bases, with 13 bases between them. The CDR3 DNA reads TGTGCCACCAGCAGTCCGGGACAAAGGTACGAGCAGTACTTC. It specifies CATSSPGQRYEQYF.

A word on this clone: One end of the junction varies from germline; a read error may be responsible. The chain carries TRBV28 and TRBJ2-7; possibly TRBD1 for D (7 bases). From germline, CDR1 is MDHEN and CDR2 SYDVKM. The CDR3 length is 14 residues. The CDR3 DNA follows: TGTGCCGGCAGTCCACCAGGGGGGCCCTACGAGCAGTACTTC. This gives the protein CAGSPPGGPYEQYF.

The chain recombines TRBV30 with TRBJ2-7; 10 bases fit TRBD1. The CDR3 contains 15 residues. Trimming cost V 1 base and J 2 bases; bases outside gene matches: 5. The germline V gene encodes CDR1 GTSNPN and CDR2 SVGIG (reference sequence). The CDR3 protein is CAWSGRDRGTYEQYF. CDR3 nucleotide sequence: TGTGCCTGGAGTGGCCGGGACAGGGGAACCTACGAGCAGTACTTC.

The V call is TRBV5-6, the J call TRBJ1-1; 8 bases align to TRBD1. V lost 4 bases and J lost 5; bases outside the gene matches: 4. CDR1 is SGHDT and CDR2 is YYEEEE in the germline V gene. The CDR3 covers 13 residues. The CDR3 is CASSLDRETEAFF. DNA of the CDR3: TGTGCCAGCAGCCTGGACAGGGAGACTGAAGCTTTCTTT.

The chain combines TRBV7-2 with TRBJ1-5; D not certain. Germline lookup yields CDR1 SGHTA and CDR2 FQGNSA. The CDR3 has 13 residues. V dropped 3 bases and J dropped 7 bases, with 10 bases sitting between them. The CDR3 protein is CASSFSGLQPQHF. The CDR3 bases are TGTGCCAGCAGCTTTTCGGGGTTGCAGCCCCAGCATTTT.

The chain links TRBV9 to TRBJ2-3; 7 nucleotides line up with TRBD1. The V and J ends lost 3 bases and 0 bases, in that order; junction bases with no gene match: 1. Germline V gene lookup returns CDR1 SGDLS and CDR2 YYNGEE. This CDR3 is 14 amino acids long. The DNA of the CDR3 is TGTGCCAGCAGCGAACAGGGGAGCACAGATACGCAGTATTTT. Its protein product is CASSEQGSTDTQYF.

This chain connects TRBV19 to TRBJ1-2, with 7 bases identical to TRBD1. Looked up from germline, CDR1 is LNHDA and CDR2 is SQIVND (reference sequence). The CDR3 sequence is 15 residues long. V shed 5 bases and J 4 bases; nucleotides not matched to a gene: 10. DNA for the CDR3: TGTGCCAGTAGTGGACGGGACAGTGACTTCTATGGCTACACCTTC. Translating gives CASSGRDSDFYGYTF.

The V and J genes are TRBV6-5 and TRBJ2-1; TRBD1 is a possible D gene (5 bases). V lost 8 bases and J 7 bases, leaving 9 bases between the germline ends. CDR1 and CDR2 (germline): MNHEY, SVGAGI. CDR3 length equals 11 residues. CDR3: CASFQGNEQFF. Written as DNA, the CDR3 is TGTGCCAGCTTTCAGGGTAATGAGCAGTTCTTC.

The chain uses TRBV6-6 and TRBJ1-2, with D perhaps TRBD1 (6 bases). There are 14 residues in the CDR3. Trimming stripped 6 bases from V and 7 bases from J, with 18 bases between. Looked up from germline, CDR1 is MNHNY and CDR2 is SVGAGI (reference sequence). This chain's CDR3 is CASSTKDRLRGYTF. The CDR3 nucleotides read TGTGCCAGCAGCACCAAAGACAGGCTACGTGGCTACACCTTC.